The clone carrying this TCR beta chain showed up just a few times. Its target is not known. The data originate from a study of T-cell reconstitution after alpha-beta-depleted transplantation in children. The study's findings and limits: There were reportedly several hundred expanded graft clones from which alpha-beta T cells came about two months after transplant. T-cell counts and diversity at one year following transplant were attributed mainly to newly produced T cells.

V gave up 5 bases and J gave up 5 bases; unmatched junction bases: 13. The CDR3 covers 17 residues. For TCRbeta, the library was prepared with unique molecular identifiers. TCRdb ran MiXCR on the PCR reads and lists one entry per CDR3 protein. The top ten clones hold roughly a third of a sample with 200,000 to 250,000 distinct CDR3 sequences, approximately 8.4% of them seen once. The specimen comprised PBMCs, mostly from graft donor cells, sampled 360 days after TCRalphabeta/CD19-depleted stem cell transplant. The TCR comes from a male patient aged 2 to 10 who had a stem cell transplant for acute myeloid leukemia, so the T cells may come from the graft donor. The genes are TRBV12-3 or TRBV12-4 and TRBJ2-3, with 10 bases fitting TRBD2. The DNA for the CDR3 is TGTGCCAGCAGTCCACGTAGCGGGGGGCCCCAGATAGATACGCAGTATTTT. It encodes CASSPRSGGPQIDTQYF.